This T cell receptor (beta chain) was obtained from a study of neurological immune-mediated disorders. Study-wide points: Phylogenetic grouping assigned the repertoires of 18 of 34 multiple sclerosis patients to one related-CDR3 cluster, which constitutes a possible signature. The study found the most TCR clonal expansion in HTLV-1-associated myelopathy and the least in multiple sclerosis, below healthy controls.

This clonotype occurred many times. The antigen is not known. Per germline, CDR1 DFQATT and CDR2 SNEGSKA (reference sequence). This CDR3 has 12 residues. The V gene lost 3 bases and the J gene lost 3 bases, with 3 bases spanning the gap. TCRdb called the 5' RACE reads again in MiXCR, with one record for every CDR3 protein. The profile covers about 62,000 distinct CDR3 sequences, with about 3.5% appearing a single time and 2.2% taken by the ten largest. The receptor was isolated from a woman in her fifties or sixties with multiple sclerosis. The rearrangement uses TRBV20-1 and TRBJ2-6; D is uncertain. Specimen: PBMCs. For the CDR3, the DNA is TGCAGTGCTAGGGATGGGGCCAACGTCCTGACTTTC. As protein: CSARDGANVLTF.